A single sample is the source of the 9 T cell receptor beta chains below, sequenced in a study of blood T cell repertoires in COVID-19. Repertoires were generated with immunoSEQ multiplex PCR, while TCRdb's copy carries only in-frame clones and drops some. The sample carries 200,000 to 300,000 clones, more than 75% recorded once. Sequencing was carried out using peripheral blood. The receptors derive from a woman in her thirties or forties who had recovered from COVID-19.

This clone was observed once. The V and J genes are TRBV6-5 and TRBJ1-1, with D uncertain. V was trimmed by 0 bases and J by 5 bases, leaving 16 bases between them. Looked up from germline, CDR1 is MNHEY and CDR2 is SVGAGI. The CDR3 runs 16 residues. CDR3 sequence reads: CASSYSPVSPGTEAFF. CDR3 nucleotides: TGTGCCAGCAGTTACTCACCGGTCTCCCCGGGAACTGAAGCTTTCTTT.

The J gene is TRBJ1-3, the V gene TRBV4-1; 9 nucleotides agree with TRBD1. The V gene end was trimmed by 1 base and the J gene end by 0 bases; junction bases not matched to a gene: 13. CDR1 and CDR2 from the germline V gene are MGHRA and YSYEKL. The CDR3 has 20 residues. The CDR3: CASSQAELSGQGSSGNTIYF. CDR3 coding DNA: TGCGCCAGCAGCCAAGCCGAACTCTCAGGACAGGGGTCCTCTGGAAACACCATATATTTT.

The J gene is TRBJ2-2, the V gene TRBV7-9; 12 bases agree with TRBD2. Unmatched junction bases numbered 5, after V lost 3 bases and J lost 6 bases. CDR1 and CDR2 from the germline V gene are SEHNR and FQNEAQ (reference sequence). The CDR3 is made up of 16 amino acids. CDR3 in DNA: TGTGCCAGCAGCTTTTCGACTAGCGGGGGAGCCGGGGAGCTGTTTTTT. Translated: CASSFSTSGGAGELFF.

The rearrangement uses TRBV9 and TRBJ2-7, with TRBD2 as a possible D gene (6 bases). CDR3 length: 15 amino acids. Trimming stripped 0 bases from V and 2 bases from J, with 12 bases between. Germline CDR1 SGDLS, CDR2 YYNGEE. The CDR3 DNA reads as TGTGCCAGCAGCGTAGGATTGGGGGGACCCTACGAGCAGTACTTC. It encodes CASSVGLGGPYEQYF.

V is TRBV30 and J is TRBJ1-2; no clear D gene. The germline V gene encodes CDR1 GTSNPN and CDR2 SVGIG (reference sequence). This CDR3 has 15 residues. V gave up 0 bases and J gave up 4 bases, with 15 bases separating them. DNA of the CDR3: TGTGCCTGGAGTGTATCAGGCCGCTTGAGCTATGGCTACACCTTC. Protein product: CAWSVSGRLSYGYTF.

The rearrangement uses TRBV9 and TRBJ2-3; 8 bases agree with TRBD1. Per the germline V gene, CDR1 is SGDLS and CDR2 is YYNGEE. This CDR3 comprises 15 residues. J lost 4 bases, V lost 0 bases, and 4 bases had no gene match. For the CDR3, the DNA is TGTGCCAGCAGCGTAGGGACAGGGCTTGCAGATACGCAGTATTTT. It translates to CASSVGTGLADTQYF.

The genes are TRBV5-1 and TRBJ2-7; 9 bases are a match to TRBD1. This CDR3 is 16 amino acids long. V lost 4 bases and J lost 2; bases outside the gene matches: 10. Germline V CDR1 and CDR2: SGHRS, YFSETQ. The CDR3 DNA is TGCGCCAGCAGCGCCGGACAGGGGTCAGCGACCTACGAGCAGTACTTC. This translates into CASSAGQGSATYEQYF.

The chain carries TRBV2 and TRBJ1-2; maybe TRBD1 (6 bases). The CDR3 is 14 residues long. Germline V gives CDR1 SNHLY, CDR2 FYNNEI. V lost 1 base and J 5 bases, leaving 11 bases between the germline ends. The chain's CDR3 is CASSEGWGRYGYTF. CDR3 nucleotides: TGTGCCAGCAGTGAAGGTTGGGGGCGGTATGGCTACACCTTC.

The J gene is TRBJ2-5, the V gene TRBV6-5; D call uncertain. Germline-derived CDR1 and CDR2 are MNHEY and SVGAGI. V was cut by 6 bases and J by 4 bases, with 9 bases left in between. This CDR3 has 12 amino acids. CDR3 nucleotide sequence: TGTGCCAGCAGCCGCCCGGGAGAGACCCAGTACTTC. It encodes CASSRPGETQYF.